These 16 T cell receptor beta chains were all obtained from the same sample, sequenced in a study of human T cells and chemical hapten exposure. Blood, whole and unfractionated, served as the source for total RNA extraction. Each CDR3 protein is one row after TCRdb ran MiXCR on the 5' RACE reads. The sample consists of about 81,000 distinct CDR3 sequences, 6.5% to 8.5% of them appearing once. The origin of the receptors is a male donor in good health.

At least ten counts were recorded for this clonotype. V is TRBV20-1 and J is TRBJ2-5; D remains unclear. CDR3 size: 12 residues. V was cut by 1 base and J by 2 bases, with 5 bases left in between. The germline V gene has CDR1 DFQATT and CDR2 SNEGSKA (reference sequence). DNA of the CDR3: TGCAGTGCTAGAGGGTTACAAGAGACCCAGTACTTC. Its translation is CSARGLQETQYF.

This clonotype was seen more than once but under ten times. The CDR3: CASSLADRGNQPQHF. In DNA, the CDR3 is TGTGCCAGCAGCTTGGCCGACAGGGGTAATCAGCCCCAGCATTTT. V is TRBV7-6 and J is TRBJ1-5; 8 bases map to TRBD1. The CDR3 runs to 15 residues. The V gene end was trimmed by 3 bases and the J gene end by 4 bases; junction bases not matched to a gene: 5. Per germline, CDR1 SGHVS and CDR2 FNYEAQ.

There are many counts of this clonotype. The chain is built from TRBV14 and TRBJ2-3, with D uncertain. Germline CDR1 is SGHDN and CDR2 is FVKESK. CDR3 size: 14 residues. V lost 1 base and J lost 4, with 9 bases in between. CDR3 in DNA: TGTGCCAGCAGCCAAGTAGGCGTGTCAGATACGCAGTATTTT. Its translation: CASSQVGVSDTQYF.

This clonotype was observed many times. The chain has TRBV12-5 and TRBJ1-6, with TRBD1 identical over 8 bases. The V segment lost 1 base and the J segment 8 bases; nucleotides outside the gene matches: 4. The CDR3 totals 15 residues. Germline V gene sequence: CDR1 LGHNT, CDR2 FRNRAP. CDR3 protein: CASGLGQGADSPLHF. CDR3 sequence (DNA): TGTGCTAGTGGTTTGGGGCAGGGGGCCGATTCACCCCTCCACTTT.

The chain is built from TRBV24-1 and TRBJ2-1; TRBD2 matches at 7 bases. J lost 7 bases, V lost 7 bases, and 6 bases had no gene match. The germline V gene encodes CDR1 KGHDR and CDR2 SFDVKD. The CDR3 loop spans 13 amino acids. CDR3 region: CATRAGGSNEQFF. In DNA form, the CDR3 reads TGTGCCACCAGAGCCGGGGGGAGTAATGAGCAGTTCTTC.

This sequence joins TRBV24-1 and TRBJ2-3; D unresolved. The CDR3 length is 17 residues. The germline CDR1 and CDR2 sequences are KGHDR and SFDVKD. Trimming took 7 bases from V and 2 from J, leaving 21 bases between them. In DNA form, the CDR3 reads TGTGCCACCAGGGCAGTTATGGTTCAGGCGGACACAGATACGCAGTATTTT. Translating it yields CATRAVMVQADTDTQYF.

This clonotype was picked up one time. A much larger clone is a single base away; this may be a read error. This CDR3 is CASGLAGRSGNEQFF. In DNA, the CDR3 is TGTGCCAGCGGCTTAGCCGGGAGGTCTGGCAATGAGCAGTTCTTC. The rearrangement uses TRBV7-2 and TRBJ2-1; 7 nucleotides agree with TRBD2. The CDR3 length is 15 residues. Germline CDR1 SGHTA, CDR2 FQGNSA.

In its sample, this clonotype was seen many times. The gene calls are TRBV7-2 and TRBJ2-7; a weak D match, TRBD1 (6 bases). Trimming removed 5 bases at V and 1 base at J, with 12 bases between. The CDR3 is 14 amino acids. Germline loops: CDR1 SGHTA, CDR2 FQGNSA. The CDR3 DNA reads TGTGCCAGCAGCGCACGGGACACTTCCTACGAGCAGTACTTC. The encoded protein is CASSARDTSYEQYF.

The table lists this clonotype with many counts. The rearrangement uses TRBV7-2 and TRBJ1-1; no reliable D call. CDR1 and CDR2 from the germline V gene are SGHTA and FQGNSA. This CDR3 has 13 residues. V was trimmed by 4 bases and J by 6 bases, leaving 12 bases between them. The CDR3 bases are TGTGCCAGCAGCTACGCCCTTGCCTCTGAAGCTTTCTTT. Protein: CASSYALASEAFF.

This clonotype was detected only a few times. The chain carries TRBV11-2 and TRBJ2-2; weak D call: TRBD2 (5 bases). V lost 8 bases and J lost 6, with 19 bases in between. The CDR3 covers 15 residues. CDR1 SGHAT and CDR2 FQNNGV come from the germline V gene. Here the CDR3 reads CASHLEVLSSGELFF. CDR3 bases: TGTGCCAGCCACCTGGAGGTCCTTTCATCCGGGGAGCTGTTTTTT.

The table lists this clonotype with many counts. The rearrangement uses TRBV7-2 and TRBJ2-3, with D possibly being TRBD2 (5 bases). CDR3 length: 12 residues. Germline-derived CDR1 and CDR2 are SGHTA and FQGNSA. The V gene lost 2 bases and the J gene lost 10 bases, with 10 bases spanning the gap. CDR3 loop: CASSLITRAQYF. CDR3 sequence (DNA): TGTGCCAGCAGCTTAATAACTAGGGCGCAGTATTTT.

This clonotype was counted many times. This chain uses TRBV7-2 with TRBJ2-3; D call uncertain. The CDR3 is 17 residues long. Trimming removed 5 bases at V and 1 base at J, with 19 bases between. Germline V gives CDR1 SGHTA, CDR2 FQGNSA. CDR3 coding DNA: TGTGCCAGCAGCACACGGCCGGCCCCGGGCGGCACAGATACGCAGTATTTT. This gives the protein CASSTRPAPGGTDTQYF.

Ten or more counts support this clonotype. The chain uses TRBV6-5 and TRBJ2-1; 8 nucleotides align to TRBD1. After removal of 2 bases from V and 8 bases from J, the junction contained 20 bases not matched to a gene. CDR1 is MNHEY, CDR2 SVGAGI, per germline. The CDR3 runs to 19 residues. The CDR3 coding sequence is TGTGCCAGCAGTTACGGGGCAGGGGGCTCACTGTGGATGTCCCATGAGCAGTTCTTC. It specifies CASSYGAGGSLWMSHEQFF.

Many counts were recorded for this clonotype. The chain links TRBV7-9 to TRBJ1-1, with D possibly being TRBD1 (6 bases). The CDR3 runs to 16 residues. V was shortened by 5 bases and J by 1 base, with 17 bases between the two germline ends. CDR1 and CDR2 from the germline V gene are SEHNR and FQNEAQ (reference sequence). In DNA form, the CDR3 reads TGTGCCAGCAGCCCCCCCGACAGGACAGCGAACACTGAAGCTTTCTTT. It specifies CASSPPDRTANTEAFF.

This clonotype was recorded many times. V gene TRBV29-1 combines with J gene TRBJ2-3; TRBD1 is a possible D gene (5 bases). The CDR3 has 13 residues. CDR1 is SQVTM, CDR2 ANQGSEA, per germline. Trimming removed 4 bases at V and 2 bases at J, with 10 bases between. Here the CDR3 DNA reads TGCAGCGTTGGGGGCCGAAACACAGATACGCAGTATTTT. Translated, it gives CSVGGRNTDTQYF.

Comments on this clonotype: A much bigger clone sits one base away, suggesting this may be a read error. J is TRBJ2-7 and V is TRBV6-5; 9 bases match TRBD2. The CDR3 extends over 15 amino acids. From germline, CDR1 is MNHEY and CDR2 SVGAGI. In DNA form, the CDR3 reads TGTGCCAGCAGTTATCCTGGGACTAGCAGCTACGGGCAGTACTTC. This sequence encodes CASSYPGTSSYGQYF.